Listed below are T cell receptor beta chains from one sample, sequenced in a study of blood T cell repertoires in COVID-19. The protocol was immunoSEQ multiplex PCR, while the TCRdb copy is restricted to in-frame clones and leaves out a portion. The sample has some 150,000 clones, around 82% seen once. Sequenced sample: peripheral blood. Every receptor here comes from a man in his fifties or sixties with acute or convalescent COVID-19. Each CDR3 is given with its conserved first and last residue. Fields, in order: V gene, J gene, D gene, clone size, CDR3 DNA, CDR3 protein. D genes are given only for firm matches. For some rows the clone size is stated as once, few or many, or as a class when expanded; others skip it.

>TRBV7-9|TRBJ1-3|TRBD1|-
TGTGCCAGGGAAGCAAGGGGGCCAGGGGCCGGAAACACCATATATTTT
CAREARGPGAGNTIYF
>TRBV30|TRBJ1-6|TRBD1|-
TGTGCCTGGATGGGACAGTATGGTTCACCCCTCCACTTT
CAWMGQYGSPLHF
>TRBV3-1/TRBV3-2|TRBJ1-1|-|-
TGTGCCAGCAGCCAACGAGAAATGTACACTGAAGCTTTCTTT
CASSQREMYTEAFF
>TRBV19|TRBJ2-6|TRBD2|-
TGTGCCAGTAATCAGGGACTAGCGGGATCTGGGGCCAACGTCCTGACTTTC
CASNQGLAGSGANVLTF
>TRBV19|TRBJ1-2|TRBD1|-
TGTGCCAGTAGCCCGTGGGACAGGGCGACCTATGGCTACACCTTC
CASSPWDRATYGYTF
>TRBV7-9|TRBJ1-3|-|-
TGTGCCAGCAGCTCGGGGTTTACTGGAAACACCATATATTTT
CASSSGFTGNTIYF
>TRBV18|TRBJ2-6|TRBD2|few
TGTGCCAGCCGTCCGGGACTAGCGGGGCCATCTGACTCTGGGGCCAACGTCCTGACTTTC
CASRPGLAGPSDSGANVLTF
>TRBV29-1|TRBJ2-7|TRBD2|-
TGCAGCGTTGGGGGACTAGCGGGAGACGCCCGGGAAGCGCAGAACGGCTACTACGAGCAGTACTTC
CSVGGLAGDAREAQNGYYEQYF
>TRBV19|TRBJ2-2|-|-
TGTGCCAGTAGTACGGGTTTGGGGAGCGGCTACACCGGGGAGCTGTTTTTT
CASSTGLGSGYTGELFF
>TRBV3-1/TRBV3-2|TRBJ2-5|TRBD2|-
TGTGCCAGCAGCCAAGAAGGACTAGCGGGAGATGTAAGGACCCAGTACTTC
CASSQEGLAGDVRTQYF
>TRBV7-9|TRBJ2-7|TRBD1|-
TGTGCCAGCAGCCGTCTGCCGGGACAGGGGAGGAACGAGCAGTACTTC
CASSRLPGQGRNEQYF
>TRBV2|TRBJ1-3|TRBD1|-
TGTGCCAGCAGTCTGGGACAGACCTCTGGAAACACCATATATTTT
CASSLGQTSGNTIYF
>TRBV2|TRBJ1-5|-|-
TGTGCCAGCAGTGAAGAACACACCCTTAATCAGCCCCAGCATTTT
CASSEEHTLNQPQHF
>TRBV6-5|TRBJ2-7|-|-
TGTGCCAGCCTAGACAGATATCCTTACGAGCAGTACTTC
CASLDRYPYEQYF
>TRBV9|TRBJ1-2|-|many
TGTGCCAGCAGCGTAGCGGCAGGGGCTAACTATGGCTACACCTTC
CASSVAAGANYGYTF
>TRBV21-1|TRBJ2-5|-|-
TGTGCCAGCAGCGCCCGGGACACCCAAGAGACCCAGTACTTC
CASSARDTQETQYF
>TRBV4-2|TRBJ2-1|TRBD2|-
TGTGCCAGCAGCCAAGCCGGGACTAGCGGCATTAATGAGCAGTTCTTC
CASSQAGTSGINEQFF
>TRBV3-1/TRBV3-2|TRBJ2-5|-|-
TGTGCCAGCAGTCCCACAGGGACCCAAGAGACCCAGTACTTC
CASSPTGTQETQYF
>TRBV18|TRBJ2-3|TRBD1|once
TGTGCCAGCTCGCCGAGGGGGCAGGGGGATACGCAGTATTTT
CASSPRGQGDTQYF
>TRBV7-2|TRBJ2-7|TRBD1|few
TGTGCCAGCAGCCTGACAGGGGCAAGGCAGTACTTC
CASSLTGARQYF
>TRBV5-6|TRBJ2-5|TRBD2|-
TGTGCCAGCAGCCGGACTAGCGGGAGGGAAGAGACCCAGTACTTC
CASSRTSGREETQYF
>TRBV30|TRBJ1-1|TRBD1|-
TGTGCCTGGTCAAACCGGGGACAGGGGGGGCCTGAAGCTTTCTTT
CAWSNRGQGGPEAFF
>TRBV6-1|TRBJ1-5|TRBD1|-
TGTGCCAGCAGTGAACCGGGACAGGGGTTCAATCAGCCCCAGCATTTT
CASSEPGQGFNQPQHF
>TRBV19|TRBJ2-7|TRBD1|-
TGTGCCAGTAGCGTATCCGGGACAGGGCGCTCCTACGAGCAGTACTTC
CASSVSGTGRSYEQYF
>TRBV29-1|TRBJ2-1|-|few
TGCAGCGTTGACCGACAATACAATGAGCAGTTCTTC
CSVDRQYNEQFF
>TRBV9|TRBJ1-1|-|-
TGTGCCAGCAGCATCAGGGGTGACACTGAAGCTTTCTTT
CASSIRGDTEAFF
>TRBV29-1|TRBJ1-1|-|-
TGCAGCGTTGAGGTGGGGGCAGGCACTGAAGCTTTCTTT
CSVEVGAGTEAFF
>TRBV2|TRBJ2-5|-|-
TGTGCCAGCAGTGAGGTAGAAGGAGTTGAGACCCAGTACTTC
CASSEVEGVETQYF
>TRBV4-2|TRBJ1-1|-|-
TGTGCCAGCAGCCAAGATGTTCAGGGGCAGGTCGCTGAAGCTTTCTTT
CASSQDVQGQVAEAFF
>TRBV7-9|TRBJ2-4|TRBD2|-
TGTGCCAGCAGCCAGACTAGCGGGAGGTTTATAAACATTCAGTACTTC
CASSQTSGRFINIQYF
>TRBV10-3|TRBJ1-1|-|-
TGTGCCATCAGTGAATCACAGGGAAGGGGAACGGGGAACACTGAAGCTTTCTTT
CAISESQGRGTGNTEAFF
>TRBV7-9|TRBJ1-5|-|-
TGTGCCAGCAGCTACCAGGGATACAATCAGCCCCAGCATTTT
CASSYQGYNQPQHF
>TRBV5-1|TRBJ2-2|-|-
TGCGCCAGCAGCTTGGGCGGGGATGGCGGGGAGCTGTTTTTT
CASSLGGDGGELFF
>TRBV7-3|TRBJ1-1|-|few
TGTGCCAGCAGCCTAACTCGTCAGACTGAAGCTTTCTTT
CASSLTRQTEAFF
>TRBV3-1/TRBV3-2|TRBJ2-1|-|-
TGTGCCAGCAGCCTAGGACAGATCAATGAGCAGTTCTTC
CASSLGQINEQFF
>TRBV4-1|TRBJ2-7|TRBD1|-
TGCGCCAGCAGCCCTACAGGGGGAAACTACGAGCAGTACTTC
CASSPTGGNYEQYF
>TRBV3-1/TRBV3-2|TRBJ2-1|-|once
TGTGCCAGCAGCCAAAGGGAGGTGGGTGAGCAGTTCTTC
CASSQREVGEQFF
>TRBV13|TRBJ2-3|-|-
TGTGCCAGCAGCCCCCAAGGGAGTGATACGCAGTATTTT
CASSPQGSDTQYF
>TRBV25-1|TRBJ2-7|-|-
TGTGCCAGCGAGAAGACGGGAGCCTACGAGCAGTACTTC
CASEKTGAYEQYF
>TRBV9|TRBJ2-2|TRBD1|-
TGTGCCAGCAGCCATCCGGGACAGGGGGTCACCGGGGAGCTGTTTTTT
CASSHPGQGVTGELFF
>TRBV14|TRBJ2-4|TRBD2|-
TGTGCCAGCAGCCCGCGCGGGGGACGGGCGGCCAAAAACATTCAGTACTTC
CASSPRGGRAAKNIQYF
>TRBV19|TRBJ2-7|-|-
TGTGCCAGTAGGAGACAGGACCCCTACGAGCAGTACTTC
CASRRQDPYEQYF
>TRBV6-5|TRBJ2-7|-|-
TGTGCCAGCACTCCTCAGTCAGGGTCATCCTACGAGCAGTACTTC
CASTPQSGSSYEQYF
>TRBV18|TRBJ2-7|TRBD2|-
TGTGCCAGCTCTCCACTAGCGGGAGGGCCTCAGACCTACGAGCAGTACTTC
CASSPLAGGPQTYEQYF
>TRBV2|TRBJ2-6|TRBD1|-
TGTGCCAGCAGTGTTGACAGGGACGCCGGGGCCAACGTCCTGACTTTC
CASSVDRDAGANVLTF
>TRBV30|TRBJ1-1|TRBD1|-
TGTGCCTGGAGGCGAAGTGACAGGGGGCTTCATGAAGCTTTCTTT
CAWRRSDRGLHEAFF